This T cell receptor (beta chain) derives from a study of blood T cell repertoires in COVID-19. Study in general: COVID-19 samples collected from the United States, Italy and Spain covered acute and convalescent phases.

Repertoires were generated with immunoSEQ multiplex PCR, while TCRdb's copy carries only in-frame clones and drops some. The sample holds roughly 500,000 clones, roughly 87% seen once. This clone was recorded a few times. Enrolment of Seattle patients took place during active infection, and they were followed longitudinally. Germline V gene sequence: CDR1 SQVTM, CDR2 ANQGSEA. This CDR3 is 15 amino acids long. V lost 3 bases, J lost 0 bases, and 14 bases lay in between. This sequence was found in a man aged 18 to 30 with COVID-19, enrolled during active disease. What was sequenced was peripheral blood. The rearrangement joins TRBV29-1 to TRBJ1-1; maybe TRBD1 (6 bases). The CDR3, as DNA: TGCAGCGTTGATCCGAAACACAGGGTGAACACTGAAGCTTTCTTT. Protein sequence: CSVDPKHRVNTEAFF.